This T cell receptor (beta chain) appears in the sequencing data of a study of beta chain features in type 1 diabetes. The entirety of the isolated RNA underwent reverse transcription, so expressed TCRB transcripts were sequenced. This table comes from immunoSEQ multiplex PCR, and its TCRdb copy is limited to in-frame clones, with some not included. Seen here are 150,000 to 200,000 clones, approximately 10% observed once, and the top ten hold 0.7%. This clone was seen a few times. The antigen remains undetermined. Findings of the study overall: Moderate but significant shortening of TCRB CDR3s was recorded in all four CD4+ subsets from Type 1 diabetes patients.

In germline, CDR1 is SGHTA, CDR2 FQGTGA. The CDR3 extends over 18 amino acids. V was pared by 3 bases and J by 0 bases, with 8 bases of the junction left unmatched. The sample taken for sequencing was central memory CD4+ T cells from blood. The chain employs TRBV7-3 and TRBJ2-1, with TRBD2 matching 10 bases. The source of this sequence is a woman in her twenties or thirties with type 1 diabetes. The CDR3 region has the DNA TGTGCCAGCAGCTTGTGGGCTAGCGGGAGCTTCTCCTACAATGAGCAGTTCTTC. Translated: CASSLWASGSFSYNEQFF. The whole variable domain, remainder taken from reference TRBV7-3 and TRBJ2-1, is GAGVSQTPSNKVTEKGKYVELRCDPISGHTALYWYRQSLGQGPEFLIYFQGTGAADDSGLPNDRFFAVRPEGSVSTLKIQRTERGDSAVYLCASSLWASGSFSYNEQFFGPGTRLTVL.